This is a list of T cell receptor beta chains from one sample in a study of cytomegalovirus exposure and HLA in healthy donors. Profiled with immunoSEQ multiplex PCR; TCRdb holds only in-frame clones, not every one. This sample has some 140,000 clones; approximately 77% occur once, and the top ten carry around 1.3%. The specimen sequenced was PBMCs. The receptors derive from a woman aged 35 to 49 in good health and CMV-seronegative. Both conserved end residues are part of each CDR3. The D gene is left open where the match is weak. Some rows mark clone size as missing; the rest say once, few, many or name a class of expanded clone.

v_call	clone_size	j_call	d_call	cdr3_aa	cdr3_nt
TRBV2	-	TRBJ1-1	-	CASSLDGVVAFF	TGTGCCAGCAGCCTCGACGGGGTTGTAGCTTTCTTT
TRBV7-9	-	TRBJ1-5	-	CASRLRGGEDQPQHF	TGTGCCAGCAGGCTTCGGGGAGGGGAGGATCAGCCCCAGCATTTT
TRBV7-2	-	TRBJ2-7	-	CASSPRGAGYEQYF	TGTGCCAGCTCCCCCAGGGGGGCAGGGTACGAGCAGTACTTC
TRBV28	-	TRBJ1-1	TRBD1	CASSGTGGSFQAFF	TGTGCCAGCAGTGGGACAGGGGGCTCTTTTCAGGCTTTCTTT
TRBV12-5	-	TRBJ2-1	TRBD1	CASENDRGGFNEQFF	TGTGCTAGTGAAAACGACAGGGGGGGATTCAATGAGCAGTTCTTC
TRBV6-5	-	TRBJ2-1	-	CASKRDLTYNEQFF	TGTGCCAGCAAACGGGACTTAACCTACAATGAGCAGTTCTTC
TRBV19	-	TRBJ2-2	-	CASSIDSLNTGELFF	TGTGCCAGTAGTATCGACAGTTTGAACACCGGGGAGCTGTTTTTT
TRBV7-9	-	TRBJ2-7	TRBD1	CASTPGAGGYEQYF	TGTGCCAGCACCCCTGGAGCAGGGGGATACGAGCAGTACTTC
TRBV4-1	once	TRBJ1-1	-	CASSQDAVNTEAFF	TGCGCCAGCAGCCAAGATGCGGTAAACACTGAAGCTTTCTTT
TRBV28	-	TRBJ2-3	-	CASIPLGGGADTQYF	TGTGCCAGCATCCCTTTGGGCGGGGGCGCAGATACGCAGTATTTT
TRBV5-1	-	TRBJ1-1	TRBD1	CASSLEQGPSEAFF	TGCGCCAGCAGCTTGGAACAGGGGCCCTCTGAAGCTTTCTTT
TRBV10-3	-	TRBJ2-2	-	CAIRQDSTGELFF	TGTGCCATCAGGCAAGACAGCACCGGGGAGCTGTTTTTT
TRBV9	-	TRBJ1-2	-	CASSPDRNYGYTF	TGTGCCAGCAGTCCTGACAGAAACTATGGCTACACCTTC
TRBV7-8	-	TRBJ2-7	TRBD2	CASSLRTSGGQSSYEQYF	TGTGCCAGCAGCCTCCGGACTAGCGGGGGCCAGAGCTCCTACGAGCAGTACTTC
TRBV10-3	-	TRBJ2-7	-	CAISESRAYEQYF	TGTGCCATCAGTGAGTCGAGAGCCTACGAGCAGTACTTC
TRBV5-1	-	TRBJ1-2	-	CASSLRQERGYTF	TGCGCCAGCAGCTTGAGACAGGAACGAGGCTACACCTTC
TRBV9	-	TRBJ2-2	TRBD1	CASCLGQANTGELFF	TGTGCCAGCTGTCTCGGACAGGCGAACACCGGGGAGCTGTTTTTT
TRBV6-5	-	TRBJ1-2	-	CASSYSSGVSWGYTF	TGTGCCAGCAGTTACTCGTCAGGGGTTTCGTGGGGCTACACCTTC
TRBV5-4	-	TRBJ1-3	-	CASSILGQIRNTIYF	TGTGCCAGCAGCATTCTCGGACAGATTCGAAACACCATATATTTT
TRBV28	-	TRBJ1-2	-	CASSSMGGGGVGYTF	TGTGCCAGCAGTTCCATGGGGGGAGGCGGCGTTGGCTACACCTTC
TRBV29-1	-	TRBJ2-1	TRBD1	CSVEGQTNEQFF	TGCAGCGTCGAGGGACAGACAAATGAGCAGTTCTTC
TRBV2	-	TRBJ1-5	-	CAGGYSNQPQHF	TGTGCCGGGGGGTATAGCAATCAGCCCCAGCATTTT
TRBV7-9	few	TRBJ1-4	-	CASSLLRSGGEKLFF	TGTGCCAGCAGCCTTCTCAGGTCCGGAGGGGAAAAACTGTTTTTT
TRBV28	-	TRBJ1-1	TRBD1	CASLPPGTVNTEAFF	TGTGCCAGCCTACCTCCCGGGACAGTGAACACTGAAGCTTTCTTT
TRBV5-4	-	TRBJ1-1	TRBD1	CASSYPSGTGGEAFF	TGTGCCAGCAGCTACCCCAGCGGGACAGGGGGTGAAGCTTTCTTT
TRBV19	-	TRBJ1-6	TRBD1	CASSQGANSPLHF	TGTGCCAGTAGTCAGGGGGCCAATTCACCCCTCCACTTT
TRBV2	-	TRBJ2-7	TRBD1	CASSGTGPSGEQYF	TGTGCCAGCAGCGGGACAGGACCATCCGGCGAGCAGTACTTC
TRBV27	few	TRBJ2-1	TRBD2	CASSFLSGGANEQFF	TGTGCCAGCAGTTTCCTTAGCGGGGGGGCAAATGAGCAGTTCTTC
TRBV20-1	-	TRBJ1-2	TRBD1	CSASPGGGYTF	TGCAGTGCTAGCCCAGGGGGTGGCTACACCTTC
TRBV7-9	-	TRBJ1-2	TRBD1	CASSFPRDRADYTF	TGTGCCAGCAGTTTCCCCCGGGACAGGGCAGACTACACCTTC
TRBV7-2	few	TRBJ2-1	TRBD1	CASSRLTGFPYNEQFF	TGTGCCAGCAGCCGACTGACAGGGTTTCCCTACAATGAGCAGTTCTTC
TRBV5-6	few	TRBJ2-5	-	CASSLEQRQETQYF	TGTGCCAGCAGCTTGGAACAGAGACAAGAGACCCAGTACTTC
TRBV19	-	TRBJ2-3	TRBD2	CASSNTGLAGADTQYF	TGTGCCAGTAGCAACACGGGGCTAGCGGGGGCAGATACGCAGTATTTT
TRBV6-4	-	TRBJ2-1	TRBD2	CASSPAGDSYNEQFF	TGTGCCAGCTCTCCGGCGGGGGACTCCTACAATGAGCAGTTCTTC
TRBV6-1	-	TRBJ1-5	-	CASSDEQSNQPQHF	TGTGCCAGCAGTGATGAACAGAGCAATCAGCCCCAGCATTTT